The 22 T cell receptor beta chains below come from one sample, sequenced in a study of cytomegalovirus exposure and HLA in healthy donors. PCR was performed using 60 Vbeta and 13 Jbeta primers. Some clones are missing from TCRdb's copy, which holds only in-frame ones; the method was immunoSEQ multiplex PCR. Among some 200,000 clones listed, roughly 74% were seen once. The sample comprised PBMCs. The receptors derive from a woman aged 25 to 39 in good health and CMV-seronegative.

The rearrangement uses TRBV18 and TRBJ2-5; 7 bases are shared with TRBD2. Germline V lookup: CDR1 KGHSH, CDR2 LQKENI. The junction had 2 bases not matched to a gene; V was cut back by 0 bases and J by 4 bases. This CDR3 spans 14 amino acids. The CDR3 protein is CASSPPGRGETQYF. The CDR3 region has the DNA TGTGCCAGCTCACCACCAGGGAGGGGAGAGACCCAGTACTTC.

V and J are TRBV7-2 and TRBJ2-3; TRBD2 agrees at 14 bases. CDR3 size: 16 residues. Germline V gives CDR1 SGHTA, CDR2 FQGNSA. Germline trimming cut 7 bases from V and 4 bases from J; bases unmatched to any gene: 7. DNA for the CDR3: TGTGCCAGCACCATCTTGACTAGCGGGAGGGCAGATACGCAGTATTTT. It translates to CASTILTSGRADTQYF. Drawing the rest from reference TRBV7-2 and TRBJ2-3, the complete variable domain is GAGVSQSPSNKVTEKGKDVELRCDPISGHTALYWYRQSLGQGLEFLIYFQGNSAPDKSGLPSDRFSAERTGGSVSTLTIQRTQQEDSAVYLCASTILTSGRADTQYFGPGTRLTVL.

The rearrangement joins TRBV15 to TRBJ2-3, with 7 bases fitting TRBD1. From germline, CDR1 is LNHNV and CDR2 YYDKDF (reference sequence). Losses at the gene ends were 3 bases for V and 4 bases for J; bases not matched to a gene: 4. This CDR3 contains 14 residues. The CDR3 here is CATSSSTGADTQYF. CDR3 DNA sequence: TGTGCCACCAGCAGTTCCACAGGGGCAGATACGCAGTATTTT.

The J gene is TRBJ1-6, the V gene TRBV9, with TRBD1 matching over 7 bases. J was trimmed by 4 bases and V by 0 bases; bases with no gene match: 4. Germline V gene lookup returns CDR1 SGDLS and CDR2 YYNGEE. The CDR3 sequence is 16 residues long. The CDR3 region has the DNA TGTGCCAGCAGCGTAGAGCTGACAGGGTATAATTCACCCCTCCACTTT. Its translation: CASSVELTGYNSPLHF.

The rearrangement links TRBV6-1 to TRBJ1-1; D uncertain. The CDR3 runs to 15 residues. Looked up from germline, CDR1 is MNHNS and CDR2 is SASEGT. The V gene lost 3 bases and the J gene lost 3 bases, with 14 bases spanning the gap. The CDR3 sequence is CASSERGLHHTEAFF. As DNA, the CDR3 is TGTGCCAGCAGTGAGCGAGGACTCCACCACACTGAAGCTTTCTTT.

V is TRBV4-1 and J is TRBJ1-2; 7 bases agree with TRBD1. Germline-derived CDR1 and CDR2 are MGHRA and YSYEKL. The CDR3 contains 16 residues. V was clipped by 3 bases and J by 0 bases; unmatched bases: 7. CDR3 protein: CASSHLEGATNYGYTF. As DNA, the CDR3 is TGCGCCAGCAGCCACCTCGAGGGGGCAACTAACTATGGCTACACCTTC.

V is TRBV5-4 and J is TRBJ1-2; maybe TRBD1 (5 bases). The germline V and J ends were trimmed by 0 bases and 2 bases, with 11 bases remaining between them. CDR3 length equals 15 residues. The V gene's germline CDR1 is SGHNT and CDR2 YYREEE (reference sequence). CDR3 DNA sequence: TGTGCCAGCAGCTTGGCGGGGGGACCCAACTATGGCTACACCTTC. This encodes CASSLAGGPNYGYTF. The full variable domain, in which reference TRBV5-4 and TRBJ1-2 provide the parts outside the CDR3, is ETGVTQSPTHLIKTRGQQVTLRCSSQSGHNTVSWYQQALGQGPQFIFQYYREEENGRGNFPPRFSGLQFPNYSSELNVNALELDDSALYLCASSLAGGPNYGYTFGSGTRLTVV.

This chain joins TRBV6-1 and TRBJ1-2; D is uncertain. V dropped 4 bases and J dropped 4 bases, with 10 bases sitting between them. The CDR3 extends over 13 amino acids. Germline lookup yields CDR1 MNHNS and CDR2 SASEGT. The CDR3 here is CASSVVQSYGYTF. In DNA, the CDR3 is TGTGCCAGCAGTGTGGTACAGTCCTATGGCTACACCTTC.

V and J are TRBV29-1 and TRBJ2-5; D perhaps matches TRBD2 (6 bases). Gene TRBJ2-7 matches the end of the DNA better, so the J call may be wrong. Germline lookup yields CDR1 SQVTM and CDR2 ANQGSEA. This CDR3 is 14 amino acids long. CDR3 nucleotides: TGCAGCGTTGTCTCGGCGGGAAAAAGCAACGAGCAGTACTTC. It encodes CSVVSAGKSNEQYF.

This chain links TRBV19 with TRBJ1-2, with 9 positions matching TRBD1. Germline V gives CDR1 LNHDA, CDR2 SQIVND (reference sequence). This CDR3 has 17 amino acids. V was pared by 2 bases and J by 4 bases, with 11 bases of the junction left unmatched. CDR3 loop: CASSIWAQGAGIYGYTF. The CDR3 region has the DNA TGTGCCAGTAGTATATGGGCACAGGGGGCGGGCATCTATGGCTACACCTTC.

The chain uses TRBV6-6 and TRBJ2-1; 7 bases match TRBD1. Per the germline V gene, CDR1 is MNHNY and CDR2 is SVGAGI (reference sequence). J was trimmed by 7 bases and V by 5 bases; bases with no gene match: 8. This CDR3 region has 14 residues. The CDR3 protein is CASSRDSAGNEQFF. In nucleotides, the CDR3 is TGTGCCAGCAGTCGGGACAGCGCTGGAAATGAGCAGTTCTTC.

This clone was counted a single time. The V call is TRBV5-1, the J call TRBJ1-4; D is undetermined. From germline, CDR1 is SGHRS and CDR2 YFSETQ. The CDR3 runs 15 residues. Trimming left V 0 bases short and J 7 bases short, with 13 bases between. CDR3 sequence (DNA): TGCGCCAGCAGCTTGGCCCTGAGCGGGAGTGAAAAACTGTTTTTT. Protein: CASSLALSGSEKLFF.

This chain connects TRBV7-8 to TRBJ1-1, with 9 bases that match TRBD1. This CDR3 spans 18 amino acids. The V gene's germline CDR1 is SGHVS and CDR2 FQNEAQ. After removal of 2 bases from V and 0 bases from J, the junction contained 10 bases not matched to a gene. The CDR3 nucleotides read TGTGCCAGCAGCTTACCCCAGCGGGACAGGGAAATGAACACTGAAGCTTTCTTT. Encoded protein: CASSLPQRDREMNTEAFF.

The chain uses TRBV10-2 and TRBJ2-1, with TRBD2 matching 7 bases. V was pared by 3 bases and J by 3 bases, with 5 bases of the junction left unmatched. The CDR3 covers 15 residues. Looked up from germline, CDR1 is WSHSY and CDR2 is SAAADI. DNA of the CDR3: TGCGCCAGCAGTGACCTCGGGGGGATCTACAATGAGCAGTTCTTC. This gives the protein CASSDLGGIYNEQFF.

This clone was found a few times. The gene calls are TRBV7-9 and TRBJ2-1, with TRBD2 identical over 8 bases. The ends lost 0 bases at V and 7 bases at J; junction bases unmatched: 8. The CDR3 extends over 16 amino acids. Per the germline V gene, CDR1 is SEHNR and CDR2 is FQNEAQ (reference sequence). The CDR3 loop reads CASSLAGSGKSNEQFF. The CDR3 region has the DNA TGTGCCAGCAGCTTAGCGGGTAGCGGGAAGTCTAATGAGCAGTTCTTC.

The chain has TRBV6-1 and TRBJ2-7; the match to TRBD1 covers 9 bases. Germline assignment: CDR1 MNHNS and CDR2 SASEGT. CDR3 length: 15 residues. J gave up 3 bases and V 6 bases, and 9 bases lay outside the gene matches. DNA of the CDR3: TGTGCCAGCAGAACCAACCCGGGACAGGGCTACGAGCAGTACTTC. Residues: CASRTNPGQGYEQYF.

The rearrangement links TRBV18 to TRBJ2-2; 9 positions agree with TRBD1. The germline CDR1 and CDR2 sequences are KGHSH and LQKENI. The trim removed 1 base at V and 4 bases at J, leaving 4 bases unmatched. The CDR3 totals 16 residues. The CDR3 DNA is TGTGCCAGCTCACCACGGACAGGGGTGATCACCGGGGAGCTGTTTTTT. Translated, it gives CASSPRTGVITGELFF.

The chain employs TRBV29-1 and TRBJ2-7; 7 bases line up with TRBD1. This CDR3 comprises 16 residues. With V trimmed by 4 bases and J by 4 bases, 16 bases remained unmatched. Germline V gene data show CDR1 as SQVTM and CDR2 as ANQGSEA. This CDR3 reads CSVVRPSGTDPYEQYF. In nucleotides, the CDR3 is TGCAGCGTTGTCCGTCCCTCCGGGACAGACCCTTACGAGCAGTACTTC.

This clone turned up a few times. V usage is TRBV6-5 and J usage is TRBJ1-2; 7 nucleotides match TRBD1. The CDR3 is made up of 16 amino acids. Per germline, CDR1 MNHEY and CDR2 SVGAGI. Trimming removed 0 bases from V and 6 bases from J; junction bases left unmatched: 10. The CDR3 nucleotides read TGTGCCAGCAGTTACTCGAAGCTCCCAGGGACAGATGGCTACACCTTC. Amino acids: CASSYSKLPGTDGYTF.

The chain couples TRBV7-9 to TRBJ1-2; D possibly corresponds to TRBD1 (5 bases). Germline V CDR1 and CDR2: SEHNR, FQNEAQ (reference sequence). The CDR3 consists of 14 residues. The V and J ends lost 1 base and 8 bases respectively, with 14 bases between them. CDR3 sequence (DNA): TGTGCCAGCAGCTTAGTAGGAGGGACCGGGGGCTACACCTTC. Amino acids: CASSLVGGTGGYTF. Full variable domain (outside the CDR3, taken from reference TRBV7-9 and TRBJ1-2): DTGVSQNPRHKITKRGQNVTFRCDPISEHNRLYWYRQTLGQGPEFLTYFQNEAQLEKSRLLSDRFSAERPKGSFSTLEIQRTEQGDSAMYLCASSLVGGTGGYTFGSGTRLTVV.

The chain carries TRBV4-2 and TRBJ2-3; the match to TRBD2 covers 7 bases. The V gene end was trimmed by 0 bases and the J gene end by 0 bases; junction bases not matched to a gene: 9. This CDR3 has 18 amino acids. Germline loops: CDR1 LGHNA, CDR2 YNFKEQ. The CDR3 coding sequence is TGTGCCAGCAGCCAAGATGGGGGAGGGATGGTTAGCACAGATACGCAGTATTTT. This encodes CASSQDGGGMVSTDTQYF.

There are a few counts of this clone. CDR3 loop: CASSEALGPGLALGNEQFF. The CDR3 nucleotides are TGTGCCAGCAGTGAAGCGCTTGGACCGGGACTAGCTTTAGGGAATGAGCAGTTCTTC. The J gene is TRBJ2-1, the V gene TRBV2, with 9 bases lining up with TRBD2. There are 19 residues in the CDR3. Germline V gene sequence: CDR1 SNHLY, CDR2 FYNNEI. J was trimmed by 7 bases and V by 0 bases; bases with no gene match: 16.